This T cell receptor beta chain was recovered during a study of identical twins. Study conclusions and caveats: Researchers reported weaker excess twin sharing in beta out-of-frame sequences. Findings depended on cross-sectional statistics rather than tracking the same donors. A lower insertion count was a feature of abundant cord blood beta clonotypes, with no such feature in memory repertoires.

The CDR3 has 12 amino acids. V gave up 6 bases and J gave up 7 bases, with 9 bases separating them. In germline, CDR1 is MNHNY, CDR2 SVGAGI (reference sequence). A universal primer site was added by template switching, and unique molecular identifiers were carried by the cDNA. TCRdb re-called the 5' RACE reads with MiXCR, one entry per CDR3 protein. The table records roughly 490,000 distinct CDR3 sequences, over 11% of them present only once. As regards this clonotype: The target antigen is unknown.

The same specimen was also included in a second study, on yellow fever vaccine responses in identical twins.

This TCR derives from a woman aged 18-35 years in good health. The chain recombines TRBV6-6 with TRBJ1-4; D not certain. Input material: CD4+ T cells sorted from blood. The chain's CDR3 is CASSSRLEKLFF. The CDR3 DNA sequence: TGTGCCAGCAGCTCCAGGCTTGAAAAACTGTTTTTT.